This T cell receptor beta chain was captured in a study of response to subunit inactivated influenza vaccine. With regard to this clonotype: The antigen remains unidentified.

Study observations and caveats: New T cells are recruited in small numbers by each seasonal influenza vaccination, according to the authors' suggestion.

TCRdb redid the calling of the RT-PCR reads with MiXCR, one entry per CDR3 protein. The data show some 500,000 distinct CDR3 sequences, 10% to 15% seen once. The CDR3 consists of 14 residues. V was clipped by 0 bases and J by 5 bases; unmatched bases: 4. Germline CDR1 reads SGDLS; CDR2 reads YYNGEE. The sequence was collected from a man aged 50 to 60 who received an inactivated influenza vaccine. V is TRBV9 and J is TRBJ1-1; 7 bases agree with TRBD1. The material sequenced was PBMCs from blood, taken 45 days after vaccination. DNA of the CDR3: TGTGCCAGCAGCGTAGCTACAGGGGTTACTGAAGCTTTCTTT. This codes for CASSVATGVTEAFF. Looking up the rest from reference TRBV9 and TRBJ1-1 gives the full variable domain: DSGVTQTPKHLITATGQRVTLRCSPRSGDLSVYWYQQSLDQGLQFLIQYYNGEERAKGNILERFSAQQFPDLHSELNLSSLELGDSALYFCASSVATGVTEAFFGQGTRLTVV.